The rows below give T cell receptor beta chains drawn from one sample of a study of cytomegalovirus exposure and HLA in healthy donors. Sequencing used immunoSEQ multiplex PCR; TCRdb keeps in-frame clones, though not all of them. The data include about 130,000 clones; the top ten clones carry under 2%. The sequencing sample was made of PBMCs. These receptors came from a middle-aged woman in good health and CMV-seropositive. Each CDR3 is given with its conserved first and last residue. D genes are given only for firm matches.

CDR3aa: CASSPLTVNSGNTIYF
CDR3nt: TGTGCCAGCAGTCCTCTGACAGTAAACTCTGGAAACACCATATATTTT
j_gene: TRBJ1-3
d_gene: -
v_gene: TRBV28

CDR3aa: CASSSGTSAYNEQFF
CDR3nt: TGTGCCAGCAGCTCGGGCACTAGCGCATACAATGAGCAGTTCTTC
j_gene: TRBJ2-1
d_gene: TRBD2
v_gene: TRBV7-8

CDR3aa: CASSPKIINLNTEAFF
CDR3nt: TGCGCCAGCAGCCCTAAGATCATTAATTTGAACACTGAAGCTTTCTTT
j_gene: TRBJ1-1
d_gene: -
v_gene: TRBV5-1

CDR3aa: CASVGLAGRGEQFF
CDR3nt: TGTGCCAGCGTCGGGCTAGCGGGGAGGGGTGAGCAGTTCTTC
j_gene: TRBJ2-1
d_gene: TRBD2
v_gene: TRBV19

CDR3aa: CASSLRTGGTDTQYF
CDR3nt: TGCGCCAGCAGCCTACGTACAGGGGGAACAGATACGCAGTATTTT
j_gene: TRBJ2-3
d_gene: TRBD1
v_gene: TRBV5-1

CDR3aa: CAISEGADQPQHF
CDR3nt: TGTGCCATCAGTGAGGGGGCCGATCAGCCCCAGCATTTT
j_gene: TRBJ1-5
d_gene: -
v_gene: TRBV10-3

CDR3aa: CASSSRGRNTEAFF
CDR3nt: TGTGCCAGCAGTTCCAGGGGGCGGAACACTGAAGCTTTCTTT
j_gene: TRBJ1-1
d_gene: TRBD1
v_gene: TRBV27

CDR3aa: CASSFTQGQYNEQFF
CDR3nt: TGTGCCAGCAGCTTCACGCAAGGACAGTACAATGAGCAGTTCTTC
j_gene: TRBJ2-1
d_gene: -
v_gene: TRBV7-6

CDR3aa: CAWKGQGGNQPQHF
CDR3nt: TGTGCCTGGAAGGGGCAGGGTGGTAATCAGCCCCAGCATTTT
j_gene: TRBJ1-5
d_gene: -
v_gene: TRBV30

CDR3aa: CAISVAGASGDTQYF
CDR3nt: TGTGCCATCAGTGTAGCGGGGGCCTCGGGAGATACGCAGTATTTT
j_gene: TRBJ2-3
d_gene: TRBD2
v_gene: TRBV10-3

CDR3aa: CASSFGGGPSYNEQFF
CDR3nt: TGTGCCAGCAGCTTTGGGGGAGGGCCCTCCTACAATGAGCAGTTCTTC
j_gene: TRBJ2-1
d_gene: TRBD2
v_gene: TRBV7-2

CDR3aa: CASSSGIGRAYEQYF
CDR3nt: TGTGCCAGCAGCTCCGGAATCGGGAGGGCCTACGAGCAGTACTTC
j_gene: TRBJ2-7
d_gene: TRBD2
v_gene: TRBV7-6

CDR3aa: CAISEHPDYEQYF
CDR3nt: TGTGCCATCAGTGAGCATCCAGACTACGAGCAGTACTTC
j_gene: TRBJ2-7
d_gene: -
v_gene: TRBV10-3

CDR3aa: CASSSRGGARMNTEAFF
CDR3nt: TGTGCCAGCAGCTCCCGTGGAGGGGCCAGGATGAACACTGAAGCTTTCTTT
j_gene: TRBJ1-1
d_gene: -
v_gene: TRBV7-8

CDR3aa: CASSGGTSGRVIGDEQFF
CDR3nt: TGTGCCAGCAGCGGCGGGACTAGCGGGAGAGTTATTGGGGATGAGCAGTTCTTC
j_gene: TRBJ2-1
d_gene: TRBD2
v_gene: TRBV5-4

CDR3aa: CASSPGLARLNEQFF
CDR3nt: TGTGCCAGCAGTCCGGGACTAGCGCGGCTAAATGAGCAGTTCTTC
j_gene: TRBJ2-1
d_gene: TRBD2
v_gene: TRBV2

CDR3aa: CAWDRLSDTQYF
CDR3nt: TGTGCCTGGGACCGACTATCGGATACGCAGTATTTT
j_gene: TRBJ2-3
d_gene: -
v_gene: TRBV30

CDR3aa: CASSMYRDQPQHF
CDR3nt: TGTGCCAGTAGTATGTATCGGGATCAGCCCCAGCATTTT
j_gene: TRBJ1-5
d_gene: -
v_gene: TRBV19

CDR3aa: CASSHSGGTGELFF
CDR3nt: TGTGCCAGCAGTCATTCGGGCGGGACCGGGGAGCTGTTTTTT
j_gene: TRBJ2-2
d_gene: -
v_gene: TRBV6-1

CDR3aa: CASSLRFTDTQYF
CDR3nt: TGTGCCAGCAGCTTACGGTTCACAGATACGCAGTATTTT
j_gene: TRBJ2-3
d_gene: -
v_gene: TRBV11-2

CDR3aa: CASKAGETQYF
CDR3nt: TGTGCCAGCAAGGCGGGAGAGACCCAGTACTTC
j_gene: TRBJ2-5
d_gene: -
v_gene: TRBV5-4

CDR3aa: CASSLLAGGKDTQYF
CDR3nt: TGTGCCAGCAGCCTACTAGCGGGGGGGAAAGATACGCAGTATTTT
j_gene: TRBJ2-3
d_gene: TRBD2
v_gene: TRBV11-2

CDR3aa: CASSQAGDSYNEQFF
CDR3nt: TGCGCCAGCAGTCAAGCAGGGGACTCCTACAATGAGCAGTTCTTC
j_gene: TRBJ2-1
d_gene: -
v_gene: TRBV23-1

CDR3aa: CASSKSYTGELFF
CDR3nt: TGTGCCAGCAGCAAGAGTTACACCGGGGAGCTGTTTTTT
j_gene: TRBJ2-2
d_gene: -
v_gene: TRBV7-2

CDR3aa: CASSPGVAGVQETQYF
CDR3nt: TGCGCCAGCAGCCCGGGCGTAGCGGGGGTCCAAGAGACCCAGTACTTC
j_gene: TRBJ2-5
d_gene: TRBD2
v_gene: TRBV5-1

CDR3aa: CAWSSLSGNTIYF
CDR3nt: TGTGCCTGGAGTTCTCTCTCTGGAAACACCATATATTTT
j_gene: TRBJ1-3
d_gene: -
v_gene: TRBV30

CDR3aa: CASSPRREANYGYTF
CDR3nt: TGTGCCAGCAGCCCTCGTCGGGAGGCGAACTATGGCTACACCTTC
j_gene: TRBJ1-2
d_gene: -
v_gene: TRBV9

CDR3aa: CASSLGLAALTGELFF
CDR3nt: TGTGCCAGCAGCTTAGGTCTAGCGGCCCTCACCGGGGAGCTGTTTTTT
j_gene: TRBJ2-2
d_gene: TRBD2
v_gene: TRBV7-2

CDR3aa: CASSPGLGDTQYF
CDR3nt: TGCGCCAGCAGCCCGGGACTTGGAGATACGCAGTATTTT
j_gene: TRBJ2-3
d_gene: -
v_gene: TRBV5-1

CDR3aa: CASSQTSGSGDTQYF
CDR3nt: TGTGCCAGCAGTCAAACTAGCGGGAGCGGGGATACGCAGTATTTT
j_gene: TRBJ2-3
d_gene: TRBD2
v_gene: TRBV6-4

CDR3aa: CASSQFYSGGLGELFF
CDR3nt: TGCGCCAGCAGCCAATTTTATAGCGGAGGACTCGGGGAGCTGTTTTTT
j_gene: TRBJ2-2
d_gene: -
v_gene: TRBV4-1

CDR3aa: CASIGGTEAFF
CDR3nt: TGTGCCAGTATCGGGGGGACTGAAGCTTTCTTT
j_gene: TRBJ1-1
d_gene: -
v_gene: TRBV19

CDR3aa: CASRSSAGNYNSPLHF
CDR3nt: TGCGCCAGCAGGTCCTCGGCGGGGAACTATAATTCACCCCTCCACTTT
j_gene: TRBJ1-6
d_gene: -
v_gene: TRBV5-1

CDR3aa: CASSLRRTEQYF
CDR3nt: TGTGCCAGCAGTTTACGGAGGACCGAGCAGTACTTC
j_gene: TRBJ2-7
d_gene: -
v_gene: TRBV28

CDR3aa: CASSDRGQETQYF
CDR3nt: TGTGCCAGCAGTGACCGGGGACAAGAGACCCAGTACTTC
j_gene: TRBJ2-5
d_gene: -
v_gene: TRBV25-1

CDR3aa: CASSGKTGGGETQYF
CDR3nt: TGTGCCAGCAGCGGTAAGACAGGGGGCGGAGAGACCCAGTACTTC
j_gene: TRBJ2-5
d_gene: TRBD1
v_gene: TRBV5-4

CDR3aa: CASSESDRSRTGTQYF
CDR3nt: TGTGCCAGCAGTGAATCGGACAGGTCCCGCACGGGTACGCAGTATTTT
j_gene: TRBJ2-3
d_gene: TRBD1
v_gene: TRBV25-1

CDR3aa: CASSDYTGKGTAEYF
CDR3nt: TGTGCCAGCAGCGATTATACAGGGAAGGGTACAGCGGAGTACTTC
j_gene: TRBJ2-7
d_gene: -
v_gene: TRBV7-2

CDR3aa: CSVEAIDSEYNEQFF
CDR3nt: TGCAGCGTTGAAGCGATCGATAGCGAGTACAATGAGCAGTTCTTC
j_gene: TRBJ2-1
d_gene: -
v_gene: TRBV29-1

CDR3aa: CASSYRGDRTYEQYF
CDR3nt: TGTGCCAGCAGTTACAGGGGGGACAGAACCTACGAGCAGTACTTC
j_gene: TRBJ2-7
d_gene: -
v_gene: TRBV6-5

CDR3aa: CASSLNMQQPQHF
CDR3nt: TGTGCCAGCAGCTTAAACATGCAGCAGCCCCAGCATTTT
j_gene: TRBJ1-5
d_gene: -
v_gene: TRBV11-2

CDR3aa: CASRSHTPGTSGRNEQFF
CDR3nt: TGTGCCAGCAGGTCCCATACCCCCGGGACTAGCGGGAGAAATGAGCAGTTCTTC
j_gene: TRBJ2-1
d_gene: TRBD2
v_gene: TRBV27

CDR3aa: CASSSDFTDTQYF
CDR3nt: TGTGCCAGCAGCTCCGACTTCACAGATACGCAGTATTTT
j_gene: TRBJ2-3
d_gene: -
v_gene: TRBV7-9

CDR3aa: CSVYLLVGTQYF
CDR3nt: TGCAGCGTTTATCTACTAGTCGGTACGCAGTATTTT
j_gene: TRBJ2-3
d_gene: -
v_gene: TRBV29-1

CDR3aa: CASSTRRGQAEKLFF
CDR3nt: TGTGCCAGCAGCACCCGACGGGGTCAGGCTGAAAAACTGTTTTTT
j_gene: TRBJ1-4
d_gene: -
v_gene: TRBV7-2

CDR3aa: CASSELGETQYF
CDR3nt: TGTGCCAGCAGTGAACTAGGAGAGACCCAGTACTTC
j_gene: TRBJ2-5
d_gene: -
v_gene: TRBV2

CDR3aa: CASTAGAPYGYTF
CDR3nt: TGCGCCAGCACCGCAGGGGCCCCCTATGGCTACACCTTC
j_gene: TRBJ1-2
d_gene: -
v_gene: TRBV5-1

CDR3aa: CASSLGQGRYEQYF
CDR3nt: TGTGCCAGCAGTTTGGGACAGGGTAGATACGAGCAGTACTTC
j_gene: TRBJ2-7
d_gene: TRBD1
v_gene: TRBV28

CDR3aa: CASSLNSGQPQHF
CDR3nt: TGTGCCAGCAGTTTAAATAGCGGGCAGCCCCAGCATTTT
j_gene: TRBJ1-5
d_gene: -
v_gene: TRBV5-5

CDR3aa: CASSMGQGFNNQPQHF
CDR3nt: TGTGCCAGTAGTATGGGACAGGGGTTCAACAATCAGCCCCAGCATTTT
j_gene: TRBJ1-5
d_gene: TRBD1
v_gene: TRBV19

CDR3aa: CASSLDRDGQPQHF
CDR3nt: TGTGCCAGCAGCCTGGACAGGGACGGCCAGCCCCAGCATTTT
j_gene: TRBJ1-5
d_gene: TRBD1
v_gene: TRBV27

CDR3aa: CASSLLDRKNQPQHF
CDR3nt: TGTGCCAGCAGTTTGTTGGACAGGAAGAATCAGCCCCAGCATTTT
j_gene: TRBJ1-5
d_gene: TRBD1
v_gene: TRBV28

CDR3aa: CASSLGGGGPDTQYF
CDR3nt: TGTGCCAGCAGTTTAGGTGGGGGGGGACCAGATACGCAGTATTTT
j_gene: TRBJ2-3
d_gene: TRBD2
v_gene: TRBV27

CDR3aa: CASSPFGSRQGGGELFF
CDR3nt: TGTGCCAGCAGCCCTTTTGGTTCTCGACAGGGAGGCGGGGAGCTGTTTTTT
j_gene: TRBJ2-2
d_gene: -
v_gene: TRBV7-2